A selection of T cell receptor beta chains follows, all from one sample in a study of vaccination effects on CD4 cells after COVID-19. Libraries were prepared by immunoSEQ multiplex PCR; TCRdb keeps only in-frame clonotypes and omits some of them. There are around 20,000 clones in the sample; around 69% occur only once, and roughly 9.2% lies in the top ten. Their recognized antigens are unknown. The source was CD4+ T cells from PBMCs cultured with HCoV-229E spike peptides, collected after COVID-19 vaccination. These receptors originate from a human donor who received a COVID-19 vaccine. The CDR3 runs from the conserved cysteine through the conserved F or W. D genes are given only for firm matches. The size entry is marked missing in some rows and otherwise reads once, few, many or a size class.

clone_size: -; d_call: -; v_call: TRBV5-4; j_call: TRBJ2-5; cdr3_aa: CASSLPRVETQYF; cdr3_nt: TGTGCCAGCAGCCTCCCCAGGGTAGAGACCCAGTACTTC
clone_size: -; d_call: -; v_call: TRBV18; j_call: TRBJ2-5; cdr3_aa: CASSQYRNQETQYF; cdr3_nt: TGTGCCAGCTCACAATACAGGAACCAAGAGACCCAGTACTTC
clone_size: -; d_call: -; v_call: TRBV6-1; j_call: TRBJ2-7; cdr3_aa: CASSERGLAYEQYF; cdr3_nt: TGTGCCAGCAGTGAACGGGGGCTGGCCTACGAGCAGTACTTC
clone_size: -; d_call: TRBD2; v_call: TRBV7-9; j_call: TRBJ2-1; cdr3_aa: CANGLAGVNEQFF; cdr3_nt: TGTGCCAACGGACTAGCGGGAGTTAATGAGCAGTTCTTC
clone_size: -; d_call: -; v_call: TRBV3-1/TRBV3-2; j_call: TRBJ1-2; cdr3_aa: CASSQRTDGGYTF; cdr3_nt: TGTGCCAGCAGCCAACGGACTGACGGCGGCTACACCTTC
clone_size: few; d_call: TRBD2; v_call: TRBV5-1; j_call: TRBJ2-1; cdr3_aa: CASSGSLAGLHNEQFF; cdr3_nt: TGCGCCAGCAGCGGTTCGCTAGCGGGACTACACAATGAGCAGTTCTTC
clone_size: -; d_call: -; v_call: TRBV5-1; j_call: TRBJ1-2; cdr3_aa: CASSLDRNYGYTF; cdr3_nt: TGCGCCAGCAGCTTGGACAGAAACTATGGCTACACCTTC
clone_size: -; d_call: TRBD1; v_call: TRBV5-5; j_call: TRBJ1-6; cdr3_aa: CASSWGQGPSPLHF; cdr3_nt: TGTGCCAGCAGCTGGGGACAGGGCCCTTCACCCCTCCACTTT
clone_size: -; d_call: -; v_call: TRBV18; j_call: TRBJ1-5; cdr3_aa: CASSPRTDQPQHF; cdr3_nt: TGTGCCAGCTCACCAAGGACAGATCAGCCCCAGCATTTT
clone_size: -; d_call: TRBD1; v_call: TRBV5-5; j_call: TRBJ2-2; cdr3_aa: CASSSGQPLQSGELFF; cdr3_nt: TGTGCCAGCAGCTCGGGACAGCCGCTACAATCCGGGGAGCTGTTTTTT